Sequencing of this TCR beta chain was carried out in a study of T-cell reconstitution after alpha-beta-depleted transplantation in children. Library preparation (for TCRbeta) was performed with unique molecular identifiers. MiXCR, applied by TCRdb to the PCR reads, yields one record per CDR3 protein. The sample contains approximately 190,000 distinct CDR3 sequences, approximately 8.4% of which appear only once. Study-level findings and limits: By one year post-transplant, T-cell counts and diversity largely arose from T cells that were newly produced. Two months or so post-transplant, alpha-beta T cells reportedly derived from several hundred expanded graft clones. Several patients had high TCRbeta diversity at day 60; it came from surviving recipient T cells and thymic progenitors.

About this clonotype itself: Its antigen is undetermined.

Germline CDR1 reads MNHEY; CDR2 reads SVGEGT. This CDR3 is 14 amino acids long. V was cut by 2 bases and J by 2 bases, with 9 bases left in between. The TCR originated in a male patient under 10 years old who had a stem cell transplant for acute myeloid leukemia, so the T cells may come from the graft donor. This material consisted of PBMCs, mostly from graft donor cells, taken 360 days after TCRalphabeta/CD19-depleted stem cell transplant. The chain recombines TRBV6-2 or TRBV6-3 with TRBJ2-5; D gene ambiguous. The CDR3 nucleotides are TGTGCCAGCAGTTACGGGGTCAGTCAAGAGACCCAGTACTTC. Its protein product is CASSYGVSQETQYF.